The following is a T cell receptor beta chain sequence with its context. This CDR3 has 13 amino acids. With 8 bases clipped from V and 4 bases from J, the junction kept 6 bases outside the gene matches. Per the germline V gene, CDR1 is SNHLY and CDR2 is FYNNEI. Sequenced by immunoSEQ multiplex PCR; TCRdb stores in-frame clones only, minus some. The sample consists of about 220,000 clones, about 80% of them appearing once. This specimen belongs to a study of blood T cell repertoires in COVID-19. Study context: Some COVID-19 samples were acute and others convalescent; all came from the United States, Italy and Spain.

The sequenced material came from peripheral blood. The chain couples TRBV2 to TRBJ2-7; 9 bases line up with TRBD2. The receptor was derived from a woman aged 30 to 39 who had recovered from COVID-19. The CDR3: CASVSGSEYEQYF. As DNA, the CDR3 is TGTGCCAGCGTTAGCGGGAGCGAGTACGAGCAGTACTTC.